Sequencing of this TCR beta chain was carried out in a study of blood T cell repertoires in COVID-19 (dated by TCRdb to about 2020). Describing the broader study: Samples covering the acute and convalescent phases of COVID-19 were provided by collaborators in the United States, Italy and Spain. The repertoires were released in a freely available public database meant as a resource for research on the immune response to SARS-CoV-2. Where HLA class I and class II types were available, the types were taken from metadata supplied by the sample provider, not from assay-based typing. The samples were drawn from two sources: the first 160 participants of the ongoing ImmuneRACE study, and 1,000 to 1,500 subjects contributed by 6 global collaborators. The material from the prospective study consisted of cDNA or gDNA derived from T cells, B-cell-depleted T cells, or PBMCs. The sample metadata nearly always contained a de-identified subject ID, COVID-19 status, age in years and sex. Deeply sampled blood TCRbeta repertoires from subjects exposed to, actively infected with, or recovered from COVID-19 were included in the dataset.

This clone was seen a few times. Its specific antigen is unknown. Base quality data are lacking; no much larger clone is found one base away. What the work shows at the level of the full study, not this receptor alone: Clinical and demographic metadata were provided uncurated, with the amount varying by source and participant.

TCRbeta CDR3 regions were amplified from genomic DNA using the immunoSEQ Assay, a bias-controlled multiplex PCR. The paper's processing steps were these. The number of nucleated cells in each sample was estimated by amplification of reference gene primers within the assay. Sequence reads were collapsed and filtered to measure the absolute abundance of every unique TCRbeta CDR3 rearrangement. For each sample, productive Simpson clonality was calculated as the square root of Simpson's diversity index across productive rearrangements. Not all clones reach the TCRdb copy of this immuneACCESS table, which keeps in-frame sequences only. Checked studies attribute under half of the gap to unresolved V genes and leave the rest unexplained. The DNA gave D and trimming, while V, J and clone size come from that table. The table for this sample lists about 68,000 clones; approximately 92% of them were counted only once. The ten largest clones add up to 2.5% to 3% of the sample.

From the cysteine up to the phenylalanine, the CDR3 has a length of 15 residues. Of all the DNA, just the CDR3 is kept, 45 bases in frame from base 1. The germline V end is reduced by 4 bases and the J end by 4 bases; junction bases left unmatched: 4. The germline V gene encodes CDR1 MDHEN and CDR2 SYDVKM. The collaborating institutions used their own protocols to collect whole blood in K2EDTA tubes. For TCRbeta analysis, collaborator samples were shipped as frozen whole blood, as isolated PBMCs, or as DNA extracted from either sample type. The chain couples TRBV28 to TRBJ1-5, and 10 bases in between align with TRBD1. The receptor's source is a man aged 45-60 years with acute or convalescent COVID-19. The sequenced material came from peripheral blood. The CDR3: CASSSPGQGNQPQHF. The DNA sequence is TGTGCCAGCAGTTCCCCGGGACAGGGGAATCAGCCCCAGCATTTT.